This T cell receptor (beta chain) stems from a study of T cell responses to AZD1222 COVID-19 vaccine. About the study: Analysis merged second doses at about 4 or about 12 weeks.

General study findings and limits: Sampling captured repertoires only after the peak T cell response. Spike-specific TCR depth and breadth grew after two AZD1222 doses.

The data were produced by immunoSEQ multiplex PCR, yet TCRdb's version contains in-frame clones alone and is incomplete. This table holds fewer than 95,000 clones, over 75% found once. This CDR3 is 20 amino acids long. CDR1 and CDR2 from the germline V gene are LGHDT and YNNKEL (reference sequence). Trimming cost V 0 bases and J 2 bases, with 24 bases left between them. To note about this clone: As yet, its antigen is unknown.

The sequenced sample was peripheral blood, obtained on day 0 of AZD1222 vaccination. This clonotype originated in an adult in good health. J is TRBJ2-3 and V is TRBV3-1 (or the pseudogene TRBV3-2); D gene uncertain. CDR3 amino acids: CASSQESGRGRPPSTDTQYF. In nucleotides, the CDR3 is TGTGCCAGCAGCCAAGAATCCGGCCGCGGACGCCCCCCTTCCACAGATACGCAGTATTTT.